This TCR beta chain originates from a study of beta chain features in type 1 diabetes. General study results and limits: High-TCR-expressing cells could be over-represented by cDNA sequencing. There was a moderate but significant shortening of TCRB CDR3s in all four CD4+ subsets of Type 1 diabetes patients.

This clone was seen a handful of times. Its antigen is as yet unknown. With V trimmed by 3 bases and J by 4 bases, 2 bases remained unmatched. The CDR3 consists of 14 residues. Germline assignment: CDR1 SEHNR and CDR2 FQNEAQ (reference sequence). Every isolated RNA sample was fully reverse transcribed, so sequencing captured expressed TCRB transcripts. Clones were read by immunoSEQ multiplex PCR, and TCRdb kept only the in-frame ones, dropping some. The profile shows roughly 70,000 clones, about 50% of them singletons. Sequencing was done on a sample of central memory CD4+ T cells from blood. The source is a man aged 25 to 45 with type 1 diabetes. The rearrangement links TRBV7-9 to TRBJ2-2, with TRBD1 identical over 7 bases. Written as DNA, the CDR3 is TGTGCCAGCAGCTTTACAGGGGTCACCGGGGAGCTGTTTTTT. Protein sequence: CASSFTGVTGELFF.